Sequencing of this T cell receptor (beta chain) was carried out in a study of blood T cell repertoires in COVID-19. Study background: Samples taken during acute and convalescent COVID-19 were collected in the United States, Italy and Spain. T cells, B-cell-depleted T cells, or PBMCs supplied cDNA or gDNA.

Original analysis: By means of reference gene primer amplification, nucleated cell counts were estimated. Clones were read by immunoSEQ multiplex PCR, and TCRdb kept only the in-frame ones, dropping some. That table furnishes V, J and clone size, whereas the DNA furnished D and trimming. The table has about 400,000 clones, just over 85% seen once; the top ten hold approximately 1.4%. Germline CDR1 and CDR2: SQVTM and ANQGSEA. The CDR3 loop spans 14 amino acids. V dropped 7 bases and J dropped 1 base, with 16 bases sitting between them. The sequence came from a woman aged 25 to 39 with active or convalescent COVID-19. Sample: peripheral blood. The chain combines TRBV29-1 with TRBJ1-1; D ambiguous. The CDR3 spells CSAETNRANTEAFF. The CDR3 region has the DNA TGCAGCGCTGAGACTAACAGAGCGAACACTGAAGCTTTCTTT.